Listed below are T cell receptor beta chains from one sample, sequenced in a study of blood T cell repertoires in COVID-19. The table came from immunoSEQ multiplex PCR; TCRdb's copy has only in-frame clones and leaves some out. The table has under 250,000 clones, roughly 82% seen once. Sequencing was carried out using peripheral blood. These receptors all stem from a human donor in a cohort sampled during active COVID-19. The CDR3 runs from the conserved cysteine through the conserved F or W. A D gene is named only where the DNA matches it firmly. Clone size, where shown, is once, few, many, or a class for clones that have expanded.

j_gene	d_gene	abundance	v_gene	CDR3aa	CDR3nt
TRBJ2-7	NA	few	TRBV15	CATSRERIGSYEQYF	TGTGCCACCAGCAGAGAGAGGATAGGATCCTACGAGCAGTACTTC
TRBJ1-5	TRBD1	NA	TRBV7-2	CASSSYGTVNQPQHF	TGTGCCAGCAGCTCCTACGGGACAGTCAATCAGCCCCAGCATTTT
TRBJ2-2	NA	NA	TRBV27	CASSLFDTGELFF	TGTGCCAGCAGTTTATTCGACACCGGGGAGCTGTTTTTT
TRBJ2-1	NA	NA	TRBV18	CASSPSRSPLEEQFF	TGTGCCAGCTCACCGTCCCGGTCCCCGTTGGAGGAGCAGTTCTTC
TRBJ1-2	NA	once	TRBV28	CASSLATDYGYTF	TGTGCCAGCAGTTTAGCTACAGACTATGGCTACACCTTC
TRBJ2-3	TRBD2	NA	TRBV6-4	CASSAGLAGTQYF	TGTGCCAGCAGCGCGGGACTAGCGGGTACGCAGTATTTT
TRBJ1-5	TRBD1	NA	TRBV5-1	CASSLDRGQPQHF	TGCGCCAGCAGCTTGGACAGGGGACAGCCCCAGCATTTT
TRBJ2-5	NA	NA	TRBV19	CASRVSGQETQYF	TGTGCCAGTAGAGTTAGCGGACAAGAGACCCAGTACTTC
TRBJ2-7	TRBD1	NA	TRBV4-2	CASSQAFGQGVYEQYF	TGTGCCAGCAGCCAAGCCTTCGGACAGGGGGTTTACGAGCAGTACTTC
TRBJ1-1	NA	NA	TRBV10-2	CASSESTGQNTEAFF	TGCGCCAGCAGTGAGTCTACAGGGCAAAACACTGAAGCTTTCTTT
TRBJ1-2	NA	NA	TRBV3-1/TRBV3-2	CASSQGDYGYTF	TGTGCCAGCAGCCAAGGCGACTATGGCTACACCTTC
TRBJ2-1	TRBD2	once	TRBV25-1	CARTGGRNEQFF	TGTGCCAGGACGGGGGGGAGGAATGAGCAGTTCTTC
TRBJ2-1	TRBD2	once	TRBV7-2	CASSPGLAGTNEQFF	TGTGCCAGCAGCCCGGGACTAGCGGGGACCAATGAGCAGTTCTTC
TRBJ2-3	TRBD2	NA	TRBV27	CASRRTSGSGTDTQYF	TGTGCCAGCAGGAGGACTAGCGGGAGTGGAACAGATACGCAGTATTTT
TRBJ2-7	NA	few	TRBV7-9	CASSPGTYYEQYF	TGTGCCAGCAGCCCGGGGACTTACTACGAGCAGTACTTC
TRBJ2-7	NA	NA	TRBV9	CASSVGDSSYEQYF	TGTGCCAGCAGCGTAGGAGACAGCTCCTACGAGCAGTACTTC
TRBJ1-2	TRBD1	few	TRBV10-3	CAIDGPGQGADGYTF	TGTGCCATCGATGGGCCGGGACAGGGGGCCGATGGCTACACCTTC
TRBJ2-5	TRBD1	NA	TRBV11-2	CASSLDDRAGTQYF	TGTGCCAGCAGCTTAGATGACAGGGCAGGGACCCAGTACTTC
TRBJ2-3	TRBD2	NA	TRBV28	CASRALRERTDTQYF	TGTGCCAGCAGGGCGTTGCGGGAGCGCACAGATACGCAGTATTTT
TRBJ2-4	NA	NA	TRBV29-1	CSVALLGGAKNIQYF	TGCAGCGTTGCCCTCCTGGGAGGAGCCAAAAACATTCAGTACTTC
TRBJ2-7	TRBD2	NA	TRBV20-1	CSASASGNTGGKYEQYF	TGCAGTGCTAGTGCCAGTGGTAACACGGGAGGGAAGTACGAGCAGTACTTC
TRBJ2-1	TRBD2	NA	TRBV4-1	CASSQDSGRPLPEQFF	TGCGCCAGCAGCCAGGATAGCGGGAGGCCTCTCCCTGAGCAGTTCTTC
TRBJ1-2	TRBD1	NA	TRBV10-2	CASSDRQGGGYTF	TGCGCCAGCAGTGACAGACAGGGGGGTGGCTACACCTTC
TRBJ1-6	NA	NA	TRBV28	CASSTLGGGGVSPLHF	TGTGCCAGCAGTACCCTAGGGGGTGGGGGGGTATCACCCCTCCACTTT
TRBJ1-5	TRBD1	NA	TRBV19	CASRTPGQGSNQPQHF	TGTGCCAGTAGAACCCCGGGACAGGGTAGCAATCAGCCCCAGCATTTT
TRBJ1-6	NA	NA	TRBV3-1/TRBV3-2	CASSPKIRSNNSPLHF	TGTGCCAGCAGCCCGAAAATAAGGAGCAATAATTCACCCCTCCACTTT
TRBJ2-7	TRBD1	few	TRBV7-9	CASSSSWTGSSYEQYF	TGTGCCAGCAGCTCCAGTTGGACAGGGAGCTCCTACGAGCAGTACTTC
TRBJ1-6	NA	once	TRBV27	CASNARGFNSPLHF	TGTGCCAGCAATGCGCGAGGGTTTAATTCACCCCTCCACTTT
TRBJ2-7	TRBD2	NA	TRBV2	CASSARLANEQYF	TGTGCCAGCAGTGCTCGACTAGCTAACGAGCAGTACTTC
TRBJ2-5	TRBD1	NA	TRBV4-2	CASSSLTGGSLYQYF	TGTGCCAGCAGCTCTTTGACAGGGGGTTCGCTGTACCAGTACTTC
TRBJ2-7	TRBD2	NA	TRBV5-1	CASSRTSGVAYEQYF	TGCGCCAGCAGCAGGACTAGCGGGGTCGCCTACGAGCAGTACTTC
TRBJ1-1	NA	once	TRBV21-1	CASSNWTKTEAFF	TGTGCCAGCAGCAACTGGACAAAGACTGAAGCTTTCTTT
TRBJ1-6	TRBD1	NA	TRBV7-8	CASSPLWDRANSPLHF	TGTGCCAGCAGCCCCCTCTGGGACAGGGCTAATTCACCCCTCCACTTT
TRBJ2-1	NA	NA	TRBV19	CASSAKERPPYNEQFF	TGTGCCAGTAGTGCCAAGGAGCGCCCCCCCTACAATGAGCAGTTCTTC
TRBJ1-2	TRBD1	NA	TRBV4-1	CASSPMVLQGAYGYTF	TGCGCCAGCAGCCCAATGGTGCTACAGGGGGCCTATGGCTACACCTTC
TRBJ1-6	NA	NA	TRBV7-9	CASEEHYNSPPHF	TGTGCCAGCGAAGAGCACTATAATTCACCCCCCCACTTT
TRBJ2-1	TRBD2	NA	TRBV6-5	CASSDPISGRNEQFF	TGTGCCAGCAGCGACCCAATCAGCGGGAGGAATGAGCAGTTCTTC
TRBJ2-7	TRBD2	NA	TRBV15	CATSRAGTSGRYEQYF	TGTGCCACCAGCAGGGCGGGGACTAGCGGGAGGTACGAGCAGTACTTC
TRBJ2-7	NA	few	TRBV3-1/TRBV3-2	CASSRSEGGYEQYF	TGTGCCAGCAGCCGTTCAGAGGGAGGCTACGAGCAGTACTTC
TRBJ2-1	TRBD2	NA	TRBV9	CASSASTSGAYNEQFF	TGTGCCAGCAGCGCCTCGACTAGCGGGGCCTACAATGAGCAGTTCTTC
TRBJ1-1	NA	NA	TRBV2	CASSPKNTGNTEAFF	TGTGCCAGCAGTCCAAAAAATACAGGGAACACTGAAGCTTTCTTT
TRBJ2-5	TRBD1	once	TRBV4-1	CASSKSTGTQETQYF	TGCGCCAGCAGCAAGTCGACAGGGACCCAAGAGACCCAGTACTTC
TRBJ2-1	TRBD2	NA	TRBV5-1	CASSWGLADNEQFF	TGCGCCAGCAGCTGGGGACTAGCGGACAATGAGCAGTTCTTC
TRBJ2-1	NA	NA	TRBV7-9	CASSLARLGGQFF	TGTGCCAGCAGCTTAGCGCGCCTAGGCGGGCAGTTCTTC
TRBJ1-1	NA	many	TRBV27	CASSLVGAEAFF	TGTGCCAGCAGTTTGGTAGGGGCTGAAGCTTTCTTT
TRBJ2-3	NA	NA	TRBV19	CASSIPIAERATDTQYF	TGTGCCAGTAGTATCCCTATAGCGGAGAGGGCCACAGATACGCAGTATTTT
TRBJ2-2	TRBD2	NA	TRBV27	CASSLYVAGVNTGELFF	TGTGCCAGCAGTTTATATGTAGCGGGGGTGAACACCGGGGAGCTGTTTTTT
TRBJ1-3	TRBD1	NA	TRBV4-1	CASSQAQQGGNSGNTIYF	TGCGCCAGCAGCCAAGCCCAGCAGGGGGGTAACTCTGGAAACACCATATATTTT
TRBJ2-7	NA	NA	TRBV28	CASSSKAAGSYEQYF	TGTGCCAGCAGTTCCAAGGCGGCAGGGTCCTACGAGCAGTACTTC
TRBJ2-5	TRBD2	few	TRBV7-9	CASSTTSGSAETQYF	TGTGCCAGCAGCACGACTAGCGGGAGCGCAGAGACCCAGTACTTC
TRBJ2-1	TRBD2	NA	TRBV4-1	CASSLPGTSRYNEQFF	TGCGCCAGCAGCCTCCCGGGGACTAGCAGGTACAATGAGCAGTTCTTC
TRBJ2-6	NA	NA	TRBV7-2	CASSLDGNSGANVLTF	TGTGCCAGCAGCTTAGACGGTAACTCTGGGGCCAACGTCCTGACTTTC